A selection of T cell receptor beta chains follows, all from one sample in a study of PD-1 blockade in classical Hodgkin lymphoma. Clones were sequenced by immunoSEQ multiplex PCR, and TCRdb holds only the in-frame ones, with some missing. The table shows 25,000 to 35,000 clones, with approximately 94% occurring only once. Sequencing was carried out using peripheral blood mononuclear cells (PBMCs). These receptors all stem from a human donor with classical Hodgkin lymphoma. CDR3s leave out the opening cysteine and the closing phenylalanine or tryptophan.

V gene: TRBV5-1
CDR3 protein: ASRRDRGRLRDTEAF

V gene: TRBV18
CDR3 protein: ASSPPAGGGNQPQH

V gene: TRBV6-1
CDR3 protein: ASGVTGDTDTQY

V gene: TRBV4-1
CDR3 protein: ASSQQGPSYEQY

V gene: TRBV4-1
CDR3 protein: ASSQGVPGEKLF

V gene: TRBV28
CDR3 protein: ASSFTPRGNTEAF

V gene: TRBV7-7
CDR3 protein: ASSLGTGIAYEQY

V gene: TRBV7-6
CDR3 protein: ASSLVGGKLF

V gene: TRBV6-6
CDR3 protein: ASREYVAGDNEQY

V gene: TRBV19
CDR3 protein: ASSTIRTGPVLAKNIQY

V gene: TRBV7-8
CDR3 protein: ASSSITGEGYGYT

V gene: TRBV28
CDR3 protein: ASRLPGGENIQY

V gene: TRBV29-1
CDR3 protein: SVEDPLAKNIQY

V gene: TRBV19
CDR3 protein: ASSIGGLQPPSYEQY

V gene: TRBV2
CDR3 protein: ASSGLAGADVQY

V gene: TRBV19
CDR3 protein: ASSATVGNTIY